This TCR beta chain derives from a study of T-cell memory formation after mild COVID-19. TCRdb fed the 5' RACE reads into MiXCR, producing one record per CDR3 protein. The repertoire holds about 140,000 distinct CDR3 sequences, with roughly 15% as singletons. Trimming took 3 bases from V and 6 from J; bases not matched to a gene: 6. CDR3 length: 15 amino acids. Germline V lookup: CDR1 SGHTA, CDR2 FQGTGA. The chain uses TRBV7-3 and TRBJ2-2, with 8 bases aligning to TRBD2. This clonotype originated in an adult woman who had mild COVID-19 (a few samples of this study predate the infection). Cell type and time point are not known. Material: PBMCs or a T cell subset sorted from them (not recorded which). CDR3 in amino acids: CASSFLTGGAGELFF. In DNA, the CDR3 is TGTGCCAGCAGCTTCTTAACCGGGGGGGCCGGGGAGCTGTTTTTT.